The 24 T cell receptor beta chains below all came from one sample that was sequenced in a study of blood T cell repertoires in COVID-19. Clones were read by immunoSEQ multiplex PCR, and TCRdb kept only the in-frame ones, dropping some. The sample includes 140,000 or so clones, roughly 88% of them seen just once. What was sequenced was peripheral blood. These receptors all stem from a man aged 55-75 years with active or convalescent COVID-19.

The chain carries TRBV7-2 and TRBJ1-2; D unresolved. V was pared by 2 bases and J by 8 bases, with 21 bases between. Germline values: CDR1 SGHTA, CDR2 FQGNSA. This CDR3 has 16 residues. The CDR3 reads CASSLFSDAAPVGYTF. The CDR3 DNA reads as TGTGCCAGCAGCTTATTTAGCGATGCAGCGCCGGTGGGCTACACCTTC.

The chain joins TRBV4-1 to TRBJ2-1; 8 bases map to TRBD2. CDR1 MGHRA and CDR2 YSYEKL come from the germline V gene. The J segment lost 2 bases and the V segment lost 3 bases, leaving 9 bases of the junction unmatched. The CDR3 sequence is 17 residues long. CDR3 bases: TGCGCCAGCAGCCAGGCATGGACACTAGCGGCCTACAATGAGCAGTTCTTC. The encoded protein is CASSQAWTLAAYNEQFF.

The rearrangement uses TRBV19 and TRBJ1-2, with 10 bases that match TRBD1. This CDR3 is 15 amino acids long. V lost 4 bases, J lost 4 bases, and 6 bases stayed unmatched. The germline CDR1 and CDR2 sequences are LNHDA and SQIVND (reference sequence). The CDR3 loop is CASSSGTGVIYGYTF. CDR3 DNA sequence: TGTGCCAGTAGTAGCGGGACAGGGGTAATCTATGGCTACACCTTC.

This chain joins TRBV11-2 and TRBJ1-2, with D possibly TRBD1 on 6 matching bases. The CDR3 consists of 14 residues. V lost 6 bases and J lost 8, with 19 bases in between. CDR1 and CDR2 from the germline V gene are SGHAT and FQNNGV. The CDR3 reads CASRNRDTKRGYTF. CDR3 in DNA: TGTGCCAGCAGAAACCGGGACACCAAGAGGGGCTACACCTTC.

The rearrangement joins TRBV5-4 to TRBJ1-4; D may be TRBD1 (5 bases). Trimming cost V 2 bases and J 1 base, with 6 bases left between them. The germline CDR1 and CDR2 sequences are SGHNT and YYREEE (reference sequence). The CDR3 contains 14 residues. CDR3: CASSFGGTNEKLFF. Written as DNA, the CDR3 is TGTGCCAGCAGCTTCGGGGGAACTAATGAAAAACTGTTTTTT.

The chain combines TRBV28 with TRBJ2-7; D possibly corresponds to TRBD2 (6 bases). Germline V gene data show CDR1 as MDHEN and CDR2 as SYDVKM. Trimming stripped 5 bases from V and 2 bases from J, with 16 bases between. CDR3 size: 15 residues. The CDR3 DNA sequence: TGTGCCAGCAGTCCGGGGGAGTTTCCCACCTACGAGCAGTACGTC. It codes for CASSPGEFPTYEQYV.

This chain uses TRBV5-6 with TRBJ1-6; D is unclear. The germline CDR1 and CDR2 sequences are SGHDT and YYEEEE. Trimming removed 1 base from V and 9 bases from J, with 14 bases in between. The CDR3 is 15 amino acids. CDR3 nucleotide sequence: TGTGCCAGCAGCTTGTGGCGGTGGGTGAGTTCACCCCTCCACTTT. It is translated as CASSLWRWVSSPLHF.

CDR3 loop: CASSVEGVGSPLHF. CDR3 nucleotides: TGTGCCAGCAGCGTAGAAGGGGTTGGATCACCCCTCCACTTT. V is TRBV9 and J is TRBJ1-6, with D perhaps TRBD1 (5 bases). Trimming took 0 bases from V and 10 from J, leaving 11 bases between them. CDR1 SGDLS and CDR2 YYNGEE come from the germline V gene. This CDR3 is built from 14 residues.

The rearrangement joins TRBV28 to TRBJ1-6, with 9 nucleotides matching TRBD1. Germline V gene sequence: CDR1 MDHEN, CDR2 SYDVKM. Trimming took 3 bases from V and 10 from J; bases not matched to a gene: 7. The CDR3 contains 15 residues. DNA of the CDR3: TGTGCCAGCAGTTTGGGGACAGGGAGGGAATCACCCCTCCACTTT. It translates to CASSLGTGRESPLHF.

V is TRBV5-6 and J is TRBJ2-1, with TRBD2 matching over 10 bases. This CDR3 region has 16 residues. CDR1 is SGHDT, CDR2 YYEEEE, per germline. The ends lost 1 base at V and 5 bases at J; junction bases unmatched: 6. The CDR3 region has the DNA TGTGCCAGCAGCTTGCCCGGGACTAGCGTGGACAATGAGCAGTTCTTC. Its translation is CASSLPGTSVDNEQFF.

The genes are TRBV3-1 (or the pseudogene TRBV3-2) and TRBJ2-3; 10 nucleotides align to TRBD2. From germline, CDR1 is LGHDT and CDR2 YNNKEL (reference sequence). There are 15 residues in the CDR3. V trimming: 4 bases; J trimming: 7 bases; junction bases outside the gene matches: 8. CDR3 protein: CASSPLIAGGNTQYF. For the CDR3, the DNA is TGTGCCAGCAGCCCACTTATAGCGGGGGGTAATACGCAGTATTTT.

V is TRBV5-6 and J is TRBJ1-2; no firm D call. The V end lost 0 bases, the J end lost 8 bases, and 14 bases lay between the germline ends. The CDR3 loop spans 14 amino acids. CDR1 is SGHDT and CDR2 is YYEEEE in the germline V gene. The CDR3 sequence is CASSLAPLAGGYTF. The CDR3 coding sequence is TGTGCCAGCAGCTTGGCCCCCCTAGCGGGGGGCTACACCTTC.

The chain couples TRBV5-1 to TRBJ2-1; 9 nucleotides line up with TRBD2. Unmatched junction bases numbered 4, after V lost 2 bases and J lost 7 bases. The CDR3 runs to 14 residues. Germline V gene lookup returns CDR1 SGHRS and CDR2 YFSETQ. CDR3 in DNA: TGCGCCAGCAGCTTTAGCGGGAGTCGGAATGAGCAGTTCTTC. Translating it yields CASSFSGSRNEQFF. Looking up the rest from reference TRBV5-1 and TRBJ2-1 gives the full variable domain: KAGVTQTPRYLIKTRGQQVTLSCSPISGHRSVSWYQQTPGQGLQFLFEYFSETQRNKGNFPGRFSGRQFSNSRSEMNVSTLELGDSALYLCASSFSGSRNEQFFGPGTRLTVL.

This clone was observed a single time. V and J are TRBV18 and TRBJ2-5, with a tentative D call TRBD2 (5 bases). Germline CDR1 reads KGHSH; CDR2 reads LQKENI. V was shortened by 1 base and J by 7 bases, with 13 bases between the two germline ends. The CDR3 is 14 residues long. CDR3 nucleotide sequence: TGTGCCAGCTCACCACAAACGGGTGCGGGGACCCAGTACTTC. This sequence encodes CASSPQTGAGTQYF.

This clone was counted a single time. The chain recombines TRBV7-9 with TRBJ1-2; perhaps TRBD1 as D (6 bases). CDR1 is SEHNR and CDR2 is FQNEAQ in the germline V gene (reference sequence). V lost 5 bases and J lost 6, with 19 bases in between. This CDR3 has 15 amino acids. CDR3 DNA sequence: TGTGCCAGCAGCCCCTCAGGGCAGGGGAAGAATGGCTACACCTTC. Translated, it gives CASSPSGQGKNGYTF.

The rearrangement links TRBV6-6 to TRBJ2-7, with TRBD1 as a possible D gene (5 bases). The CDR3 is made up of 14 amino acids. Germline V gene sequence: CDR1 MNHNY, CDR2 SVGAGI (reference sequence). The V and J ends lost 5 bases and 6 bases respectively, with 17 bases between them. The CDR3: CASSTGREVGEQYF. In DNA, the CDR3 is TGTGCCAGCAGTACGGGCAGGGAAGTAGGCGAGCAGTACTTC.

V gene TRBV4-3 combines with J gene TRBJ2-2; 10 bases match TRBD1. The CDR3 is 18 residues long. Germline CDR1 LGHNA, CDR2 YSLEER. Unmatched junction bases numbered 12, after V lost 3 bases and J lost 5 bases. CDR3 bases: TGCGCCAGCAGCCAGGGGGACAGGGGCTACGAACGGACCGGGGAGCTGTTTTTT. Protein product: CASSQGDRGYERTGELFF.

The rearrangement uses TRBV9 and TRBJ1-2; D remains ambiguous. Trimming pared 0 bases from V and 8 bases from J, leaving 8 bases between. The CDR3 extends over 12 amino acids. Germline CDR1 and CDR2: SGDLS and YYNGEE. The chain's CDR3 is CASSVELGGYTF. DNA for the CDR3: TGTGCCAGCAGCGTAGAGTTGGGCGGCTACACCTTC.

This chain connects TRBV5-1 to TRBJ2-1; D remains unclear. V lost 2 bases and J lost 3, with 9 bases in between. There are 14 residues in the CDR3. CDR1 and CDR2 from the germline V gene are SGHRS and YFSETQ. CDR3 in amino acids: CASSLDELYNEQFF. The CDR3 nucleotides read TGCGCCAGCAGCTTAGATGAGCTCTACAATGAGCAGTTCTTC.

This sequence joins TRBV5-1 and TRBJ1-6; perhaps TRBD1 as D (5 bases). Trimming removed 5 bases at V and 10 bases at J, with 10 bases between. CDR3 length: 12 residues. In germline, CDR1 is SGHRS, CDR2 YFSETQ. The CDR3 coding sequence is TGCGCCAGCAGAGCGACAGACTCACCCCTCCACTTT. Translated: CASRATDSPLHF.

The rearrangement uses TRBV3-1 (or the pseudogene TRBV3-2) and TRBJ2-1; 8 nucleotides line up with TRBD2. The germline V gene encodes CDR1 LGHDT and CDR2 YNNKEL (reference sequence). The V gene end was trimmed by 1 base and the J gene end by 7 bases; junction bases not matched to a gene: 6. The CDR3 length is 15 residues. The DNA of the CDR3 is TGTGCCAGCAGCCAAGGAGCGGGGGCCTTTAATGAGCAGTTCTTC. Amino acid sequence: CASSQGAGAFNEQFF.

This chain uses TRBV6-5 with TRBJ2-1; 7 bases map to TRBD1. This CDR3 is 13 amino acids long. The germline V gene has CDR1 MNHEY and CDR2 SVGAGI. The trim removed 6 bases at V and 3 bases at J, leaving 2 bases unmatched. CDR3 amino acids: CASSRQGYNEQFF. The CDR3 bases are TGTGCCAGCAGCCGACAGGGCTACAATGAGCAGTTCTTC.

This chain connects TRBV24-1 to TRBJ1-5, with D possibly matching TRBD1 (6 bases). Germline lookup yields CDR1 KGHDR and CDR2 SFDVKD. This CDR3 has 14 amino acids. V lost 8 bases, J lost 2 bases, and 12 bases lay in between. In nucleotides, the CDR3 is TGTGCCACCATACCACAGGGAGGCAATCAGCCCCAGCATTTT. It yields the protein CATIPQGGNQPQHF.

V and J are TRBV4-3 and TRBJ2-2; the match to TRBD1 covers 7 bases. Germline CDR1 LGHNA, CDR2 YSLEER. The CDR3 consists of 19 residues. V trimming: 5 bases; J trimming: 1 base; junction bases outside the gene matches: 16. The CDR3 region has the DNA TGCGCCAGCAGCGAATGGGGGAAGGGGGCAGTATGGAACACCGGGGAGCTGTTTTTT. Its protein is CASSEWGKGAVWNTGELFF.